This T cell receptor beta chain was recovered during a study of T-cell memory formation after mild COVID-19. Whole-study results and caveats: Those CD4+ clones that contracted were mainly in CM and EM (CD8+ ones in EMRA).

MiXCR was run by TCRdb on the 5' RACE reads, yielding one entry per CDR3 protein. Altogether 250,000 or so distinct CDR3 sequences are present, approximately 10% being singletons, with the ten largest covering 20% to 25%. This clonotype has a handful of counts. Its antigen is as yet unknown. What was sequenced was PBMCs or a T cell subset sorted from them (not recorded which). The source is a man younger than 35 who had mild COVID-19 (a few samples of this study predate the infection). Cell type and time point are not known.

CDR3 in amino acids: CASSLQGWDGYTF. In nucleotides, the CDR3 is TGTGCCAGCAGCTTACAGGGATGGGATGGCTACACCTTC. V gene TRBV7-9 combines with J gene TRBJ1-2; D possibly corresponds to TRBD1 (5 bases). Germline V gives CDR1 SEHNR, CDR2 FQNEAQ (reference sequence). The CDR3 consists of 13 residues. Trimming left V 2 bases short and J 6 bases short, with 10 bases between.